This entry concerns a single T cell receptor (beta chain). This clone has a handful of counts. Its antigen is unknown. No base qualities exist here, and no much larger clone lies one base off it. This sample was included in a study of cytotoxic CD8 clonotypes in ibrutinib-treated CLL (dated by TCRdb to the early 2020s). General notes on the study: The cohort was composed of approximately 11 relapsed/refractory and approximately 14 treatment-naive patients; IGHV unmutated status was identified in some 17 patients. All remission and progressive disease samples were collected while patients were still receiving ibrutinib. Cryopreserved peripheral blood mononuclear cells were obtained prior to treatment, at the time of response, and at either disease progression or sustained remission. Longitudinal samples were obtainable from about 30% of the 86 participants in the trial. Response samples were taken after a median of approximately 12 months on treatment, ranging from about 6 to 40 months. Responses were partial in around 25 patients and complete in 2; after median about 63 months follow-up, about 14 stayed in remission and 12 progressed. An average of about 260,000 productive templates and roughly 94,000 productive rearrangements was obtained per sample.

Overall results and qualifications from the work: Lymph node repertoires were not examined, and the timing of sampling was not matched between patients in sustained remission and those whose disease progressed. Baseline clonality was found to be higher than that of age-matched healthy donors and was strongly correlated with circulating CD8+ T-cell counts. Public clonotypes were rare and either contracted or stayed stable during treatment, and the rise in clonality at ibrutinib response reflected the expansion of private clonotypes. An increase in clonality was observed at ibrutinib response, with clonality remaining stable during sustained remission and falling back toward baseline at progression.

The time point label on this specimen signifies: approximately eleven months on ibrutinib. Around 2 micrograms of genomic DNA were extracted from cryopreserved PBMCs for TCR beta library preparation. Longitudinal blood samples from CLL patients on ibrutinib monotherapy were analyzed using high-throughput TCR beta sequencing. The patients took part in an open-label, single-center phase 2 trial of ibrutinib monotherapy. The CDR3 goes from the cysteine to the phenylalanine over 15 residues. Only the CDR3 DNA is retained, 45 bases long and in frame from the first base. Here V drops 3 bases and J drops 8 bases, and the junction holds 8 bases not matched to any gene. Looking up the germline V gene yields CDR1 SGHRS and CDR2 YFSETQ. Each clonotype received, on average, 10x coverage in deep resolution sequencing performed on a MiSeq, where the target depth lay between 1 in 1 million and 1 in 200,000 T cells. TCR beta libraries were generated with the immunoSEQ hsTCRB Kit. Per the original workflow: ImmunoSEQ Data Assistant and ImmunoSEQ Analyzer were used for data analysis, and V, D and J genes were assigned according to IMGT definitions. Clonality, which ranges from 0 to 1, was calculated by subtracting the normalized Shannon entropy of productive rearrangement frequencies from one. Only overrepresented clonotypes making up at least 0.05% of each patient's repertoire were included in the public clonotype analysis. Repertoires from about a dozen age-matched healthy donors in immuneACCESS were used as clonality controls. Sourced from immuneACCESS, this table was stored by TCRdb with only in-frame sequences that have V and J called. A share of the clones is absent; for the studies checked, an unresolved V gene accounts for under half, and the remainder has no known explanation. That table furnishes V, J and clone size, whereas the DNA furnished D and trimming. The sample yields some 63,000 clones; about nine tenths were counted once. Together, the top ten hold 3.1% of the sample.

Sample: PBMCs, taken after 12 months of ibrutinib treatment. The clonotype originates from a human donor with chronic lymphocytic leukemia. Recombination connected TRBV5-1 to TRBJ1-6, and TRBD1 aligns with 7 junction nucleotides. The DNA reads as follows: TGCGCCAGCAGCTCGGGAGGGGGCATGTATTCACCCCTCCACTTT. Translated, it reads CASSSGGGMYSPLHF.